This T cell receptor beta chain came from a study of blood T cell repertoires in COVID-19 (TCRdb year 2020). Background on the whole study: Collaborator samples came from the United States, Italy and Spain and covered acute and convalescent phases of COVID-19. The prospective study material was composed of cDNA or gDNA derived from T cells, B-cell-depleted T cells, or PBMCs. Deeply sampled blood TCRbeta repertoires from subjects exposed to, actively infected with, or recovered from COVID-19 were included in the dataset. A freely available public database, intended as a resource for researchers studying the immune response to SARS-CoV-2, is where the repertoires were released. The samples were drawn from two sources: the first 160 participants of the ongoing ImmuneRACE study, and fewer than 1,500 subjects contributed by 6 global collaborators. Sample metadata almost always included a de-identified subject ID, COVID-19 status, age in years and sex. Where available, HLA class I and class II types were obtained from metadata supplied by the sample provider rather than from assay-based typing.

Germline trimming amounts to 2 bases on V and 6 bases on J, with 9 as the count of junction bases outside the gene matches. As encoded in the germline V gene, CDR1 is MGHRA while CDR2 is YSYEKL. CDR3 length: 16 amino acids, cysteine to phenylalanine. Only the CDR3 DNA stays, 48 bases, in frame from base 1. As to this clone: The specificity of this receptor is unknown. Per-base quality was not reported, and no clone a single base away is much larger than it.

Overall study outcomes, separate from this receptor: The quantity of clinical and demographic metadata differed by source and by participant and was supplied without curation.

The immunoSEQ Assay, a bias-controlled multiplex PCR, was used to amplify TCRbeta CDR3 regions from genomic DNA. Turning to the authors' computational methods: Within the assay, amplification of reference gene primers was used to estimate how many nucleated cells each sample contained. To quantify the absolute abundance of each unique TCRbeta CDR3 rearrangement, sequence reads were collapsed and filtered. Productive Simpson clonality was computed per sample as the square root of Simpson's diversity index over productive rearrangements. The table was pulled from immuneACCESS by TCRdb, which kept in-frame rearrangements only. Such tables lose some clones; where checked, under half of the loss comes from unresolved V genes, and the rest has no known cause. V and J calls and clone size come straight from that table; D and trimming were deduced from the DNA. Recorded for this sample are about 60,000 clones; 80% to 90% of them occurred a single time. The top ten clones comprise 3% to 4.5% of the sample.

Participants in the prospective study were enrolled through a virtual design, were aged about 18 to 100 years, and lived in under 25 United States geographic areas. In the prospective study, participants were assigned to cohorts based on the clinical history participants reported in a screening survey and a study questionnaire. In the prospective study, whole blood, serum and a nasopharyngeal or oropharyngeal swab were collected from each participant by mobile phlebotomists. Participants in the prospective study had the option to provide additional blood draws and questionnaires over a 2-month period. Prospective study blood samples were shipped either frozen or at room temperature before DNA extraction.

Recombination connected TRBV4-1 to TRBJ1-5, and TRBD1 aligns with 8 junction nucleotides. The TCR was taken from a woman aged 40 to 49 with acute COVID-19. Source material: PBMCs or T cells enriched from blood (not recorded which). The encoded CDR3 is CASSQTGGGYGQPQHF. The sequenced DNA: TGCGCCAGCAGCCAAACAGGGGGAGGGTACGGTCAGCCCCAGCATTTT.